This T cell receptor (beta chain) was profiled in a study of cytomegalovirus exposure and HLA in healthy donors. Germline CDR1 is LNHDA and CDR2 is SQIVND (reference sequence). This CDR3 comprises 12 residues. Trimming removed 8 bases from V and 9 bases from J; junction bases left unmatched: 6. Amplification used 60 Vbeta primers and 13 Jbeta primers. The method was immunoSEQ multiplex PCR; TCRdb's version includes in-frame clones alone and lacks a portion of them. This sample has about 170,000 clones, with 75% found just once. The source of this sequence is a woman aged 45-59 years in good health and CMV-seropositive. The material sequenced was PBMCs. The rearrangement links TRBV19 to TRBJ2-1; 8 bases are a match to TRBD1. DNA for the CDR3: TGTGCCAGTTCAGGGGGCTGGGCTGAGCAGTTCTTC. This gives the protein CASSGGWAEQFF.